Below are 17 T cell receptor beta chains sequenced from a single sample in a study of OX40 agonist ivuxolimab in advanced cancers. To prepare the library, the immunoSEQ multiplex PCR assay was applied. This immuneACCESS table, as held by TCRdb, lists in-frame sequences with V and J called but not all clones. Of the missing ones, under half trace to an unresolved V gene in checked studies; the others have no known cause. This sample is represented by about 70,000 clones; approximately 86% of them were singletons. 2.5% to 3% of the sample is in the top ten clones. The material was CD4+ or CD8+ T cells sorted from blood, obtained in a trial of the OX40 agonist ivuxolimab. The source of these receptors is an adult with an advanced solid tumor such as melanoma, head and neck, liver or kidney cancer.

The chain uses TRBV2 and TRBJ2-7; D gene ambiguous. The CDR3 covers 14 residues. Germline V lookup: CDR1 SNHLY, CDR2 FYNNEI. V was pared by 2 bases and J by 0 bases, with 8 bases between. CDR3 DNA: TGTGCCAGCAGTGAACTGGCAAGCTCCTACGAGCAGTACTTC. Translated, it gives CASSELASSYEQYF. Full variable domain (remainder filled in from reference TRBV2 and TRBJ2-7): EPEVTQTPSHQVTQMGQEVILRCVPISNHLYFYWYRQILGQKVEFLVSFYNNEISEKSEIFDDQFSVERPDGSNFTLKIRSTKLEDSAMYFCASSELASSYEQYFGPGTRLTVT.

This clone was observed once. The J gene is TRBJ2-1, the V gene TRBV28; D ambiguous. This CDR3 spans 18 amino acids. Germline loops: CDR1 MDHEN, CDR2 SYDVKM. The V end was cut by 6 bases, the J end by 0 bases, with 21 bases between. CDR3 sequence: CASSSYFMATSSYNEQFF. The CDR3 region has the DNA TGTGCCAGCAGCTCCTACTTTATGGCGACGAGCTCCTACAATGAGCAGTTCTTC.

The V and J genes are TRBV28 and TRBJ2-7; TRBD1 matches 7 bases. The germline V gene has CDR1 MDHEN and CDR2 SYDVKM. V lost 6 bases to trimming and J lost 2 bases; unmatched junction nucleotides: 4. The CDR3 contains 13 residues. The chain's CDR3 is CASRTGQTYEQYF. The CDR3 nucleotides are TGTGCCAGCAGGACGGGACAGACCTACGAGCAGTACTTC.

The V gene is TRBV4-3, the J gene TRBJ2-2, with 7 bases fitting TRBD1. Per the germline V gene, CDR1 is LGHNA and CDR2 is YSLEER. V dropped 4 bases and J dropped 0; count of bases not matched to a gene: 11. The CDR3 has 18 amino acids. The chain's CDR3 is CASSPFPQGPSNTGELFF. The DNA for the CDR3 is TGCGCCAGCAGCCCTTTTCCACAGGGGCCCTCGAACACCGGGGAGCTGTTTTTT.

In DNA, the CDR3 is TGTGCCAGCAGAGGAGGCGGGACGTCAAATCAGCCCCAGCATTTT. Its translation: CASRGGGTSNQPQHF. The chain couples TRBV28 to TRBJ1-5; TRBD1 is a possible D gene (5 bases). The CDR3 runs to 15 residues. V was pared by 6 bases and J by 4 bases, with 16 bases between. In germline, CDR1 is MDHEN, CDR2 SYDVKM.

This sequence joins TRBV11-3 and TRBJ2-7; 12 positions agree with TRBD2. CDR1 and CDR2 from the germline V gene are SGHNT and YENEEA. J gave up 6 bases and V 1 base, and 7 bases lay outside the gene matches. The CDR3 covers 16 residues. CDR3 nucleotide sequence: TGTGCCAGCAGCTTAGTTCCTAGCGGGGGGGCCGGCGAGCAGTACTTC. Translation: CASSLVPSGGAGEQYF. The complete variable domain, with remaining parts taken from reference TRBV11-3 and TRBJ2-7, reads EAGVVQSPRYKIIEKKQPVAFWCNPISGHNTLYWYLQNLGQGPELLIRYENEEAVDDSQLPKDRFSAERLKGVDSTLKIQPAELGDSAVYLCASSLVPSGGAGEQYFGPGTRLTVT.

The CDR3 is CASSDRNSNQPQHF. The DNA of the CDR3 is TGTGCCAGCAGTGACAGAAATAGCAATCAGCCCCAGCATTTT. The chain employs TRBV2 and TRBJ1-5; no clear D gene. Germline V CDR1 and CDR2: SNHLY, FYNNEI. The CDR3 sequence is 14 residues long. Trimming left V 3 bases short and J 0 bases short, with 6 bases between.

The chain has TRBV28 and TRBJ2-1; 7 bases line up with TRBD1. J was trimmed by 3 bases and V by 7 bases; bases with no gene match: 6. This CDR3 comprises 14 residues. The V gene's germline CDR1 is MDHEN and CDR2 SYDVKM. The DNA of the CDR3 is TGTGCCAGCACCCCCGGGACAGACTACAATGAGCAGTTCTTC. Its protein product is CASTPGTDYNEQFF.

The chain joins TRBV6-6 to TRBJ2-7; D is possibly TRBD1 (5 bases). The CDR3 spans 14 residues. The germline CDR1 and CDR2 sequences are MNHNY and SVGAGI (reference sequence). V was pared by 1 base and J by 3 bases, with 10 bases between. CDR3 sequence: CASSYWQGLYEQYF. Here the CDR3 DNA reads TGTGCCAGCAGTTACTGGCAGGGTCTCTACGAGCAGTACTTC.

The CDR3 DNA follows: TGTGCCAGCAGCCGAAGCGGTCGGGGGTCTGGGGGCTACACCTTC. It yields the protein CASSRSGRGSGGYTF. This chain links TRBV2 with TRBJ1-2, with a weak D call TRBD1 (5 bases). Trimming removed 6 bases from V and 8 bases from J, with 22 bases in between. In germline, CDR1 is SNHLY, CDR2 FYNNEI. The CDR3 totals 15 residues.

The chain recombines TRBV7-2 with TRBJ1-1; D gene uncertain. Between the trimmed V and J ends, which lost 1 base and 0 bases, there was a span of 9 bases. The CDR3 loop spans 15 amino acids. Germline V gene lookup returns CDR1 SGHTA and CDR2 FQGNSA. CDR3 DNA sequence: TGTGCCAGCAGCTTAGTTAGTCAGTTGAACACTGAAGCTTTCTTT. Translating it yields CASSLVSQLNTEAFF.

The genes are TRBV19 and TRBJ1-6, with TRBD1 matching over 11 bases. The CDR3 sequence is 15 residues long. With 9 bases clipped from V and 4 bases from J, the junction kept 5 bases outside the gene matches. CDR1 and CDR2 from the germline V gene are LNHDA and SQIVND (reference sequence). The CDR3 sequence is CASRGQGAYNSPLHF. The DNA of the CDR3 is TGTGCCAGCCGCGGACAGGGGGCATATAATTCACCCCTCCACTTT.

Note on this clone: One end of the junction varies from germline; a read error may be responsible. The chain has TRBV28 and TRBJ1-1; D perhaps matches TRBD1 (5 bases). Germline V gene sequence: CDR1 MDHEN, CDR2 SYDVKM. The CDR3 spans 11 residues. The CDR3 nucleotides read TGTGCCAGCTGGGGGAACAGTGAAGCTTTCTTT. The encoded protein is CASWGNSEAFF.

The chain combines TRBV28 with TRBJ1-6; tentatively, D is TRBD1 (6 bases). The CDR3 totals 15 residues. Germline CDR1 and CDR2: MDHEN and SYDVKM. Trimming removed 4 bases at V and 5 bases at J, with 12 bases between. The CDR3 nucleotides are TGTGCCAGCAGTTATGGAGGGGGTGATAATTCACCCCTCCACTTT. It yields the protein CASSYGGGDNSPLHF.

The CDR3, as DNA: TGTGCCAGCAGCTTACAGGGCGCCGGGGAGCTGTTTTTT. It translates to CASSLQGAGELFF. The chain links TRBV7-9 to TRBJ2-2, with a tentative D call TRBD1 (5 bases). V was cut by 2 bases and J by 6 bases, with 7 bases left in between. The CDR3 length is 13 residues. Per germline, CDR1 SEHNR and CDR2 FQNEAQ (reference sequence).

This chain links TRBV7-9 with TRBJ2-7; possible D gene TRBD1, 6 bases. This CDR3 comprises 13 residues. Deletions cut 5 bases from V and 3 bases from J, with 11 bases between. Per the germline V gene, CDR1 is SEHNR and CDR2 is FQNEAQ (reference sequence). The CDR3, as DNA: TGTGCCAGCAGCACAAACAGGGACTACGAGCAGTACTTC. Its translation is CASSTNRDYEQYF. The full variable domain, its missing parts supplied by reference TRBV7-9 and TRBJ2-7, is DTGVSQNPRHKITKRGQNVTFRCDPISEHNRLYWYRQTLGQGPEFLTYFQNEAQLEKSRLLSDRFSAERPKGSFSTLEIQRTEQGDSAMYLCASSTNRDYEQYFGPGTRLTVT.

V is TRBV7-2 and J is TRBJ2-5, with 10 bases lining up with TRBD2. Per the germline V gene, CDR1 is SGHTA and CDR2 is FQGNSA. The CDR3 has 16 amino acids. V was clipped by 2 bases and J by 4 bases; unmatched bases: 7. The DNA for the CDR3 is TGTGCCAGCAGCTTATGGGACAGCGGGGGGGCAGAGACCCAGTACTTC. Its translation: CASSLWDSGGAETQYF.